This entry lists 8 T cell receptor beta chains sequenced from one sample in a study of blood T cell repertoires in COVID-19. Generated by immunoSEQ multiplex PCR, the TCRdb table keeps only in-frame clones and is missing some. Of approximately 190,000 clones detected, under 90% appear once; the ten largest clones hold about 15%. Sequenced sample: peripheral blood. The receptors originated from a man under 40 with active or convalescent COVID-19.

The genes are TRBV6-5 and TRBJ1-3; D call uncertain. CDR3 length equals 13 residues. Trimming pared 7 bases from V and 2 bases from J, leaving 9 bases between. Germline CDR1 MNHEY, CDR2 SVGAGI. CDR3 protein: CASNPGTGNTIYF. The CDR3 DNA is TGTGCCAGCAATCCGGGGACTGGAAACACCATATATTTT.

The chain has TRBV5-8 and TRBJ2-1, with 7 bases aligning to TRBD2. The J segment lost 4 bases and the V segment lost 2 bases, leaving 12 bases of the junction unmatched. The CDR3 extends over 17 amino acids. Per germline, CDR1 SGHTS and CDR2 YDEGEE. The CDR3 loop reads CASSFNSGRGPYNEQFF. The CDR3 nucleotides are TGTGCCAGCAGCTTTAATTCGGGGAGGGGACCTTACAATGAGCAGTTCTTC.

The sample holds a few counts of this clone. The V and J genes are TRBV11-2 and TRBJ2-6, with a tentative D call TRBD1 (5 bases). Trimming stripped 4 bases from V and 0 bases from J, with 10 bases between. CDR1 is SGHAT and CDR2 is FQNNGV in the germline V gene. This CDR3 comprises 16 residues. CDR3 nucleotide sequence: TGTGCCAGCAGCTCGACAGCGCCCTCTGGGGCCAACGTCCTGACTTTC. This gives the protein CASSSTAPSGANVLTF.

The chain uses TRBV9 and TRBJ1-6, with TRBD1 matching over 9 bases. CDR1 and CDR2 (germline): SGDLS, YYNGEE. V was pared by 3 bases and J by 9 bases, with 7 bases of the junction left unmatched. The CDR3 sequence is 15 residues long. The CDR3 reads CASSAEGQGGSPLHF. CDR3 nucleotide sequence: TGTGCCAGCAGCGCGGAGGGACAGGGTGGTTCACCCCTCCACTTT.

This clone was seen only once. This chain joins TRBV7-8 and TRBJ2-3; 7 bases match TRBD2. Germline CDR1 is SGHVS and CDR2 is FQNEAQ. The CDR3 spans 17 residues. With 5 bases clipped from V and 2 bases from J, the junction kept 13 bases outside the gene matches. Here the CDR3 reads CASSPRPASGNTDTQYF. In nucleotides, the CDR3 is TGTGCCAGCAGCCCCCGCCCGGCTAGCGGTAACACAGATACGCAGTATTTT.

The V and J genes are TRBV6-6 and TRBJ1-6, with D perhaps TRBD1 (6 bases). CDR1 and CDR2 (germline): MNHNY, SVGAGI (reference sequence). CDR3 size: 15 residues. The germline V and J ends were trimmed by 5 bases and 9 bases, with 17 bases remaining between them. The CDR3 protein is CASSPADSFISPLHF. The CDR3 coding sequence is TGTGCCAGCAGTCCCGCGGACAGCTTCATTTCACCCCTCCACTTT.

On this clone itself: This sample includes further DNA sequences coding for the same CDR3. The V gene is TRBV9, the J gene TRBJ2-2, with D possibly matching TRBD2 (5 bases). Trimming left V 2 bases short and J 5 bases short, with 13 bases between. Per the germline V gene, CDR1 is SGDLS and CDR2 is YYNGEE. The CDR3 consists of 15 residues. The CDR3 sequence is CASSVGGSSTGELFF. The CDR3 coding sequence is TGTGCCAGCAGCGTGGGTGGGAGTAGTACCGGGGAGCTGTTTTTT.

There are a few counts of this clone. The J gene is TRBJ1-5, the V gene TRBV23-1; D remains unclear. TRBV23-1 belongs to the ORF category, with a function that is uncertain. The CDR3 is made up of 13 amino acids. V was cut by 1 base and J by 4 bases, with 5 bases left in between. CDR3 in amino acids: CASSQYKNQPQHF. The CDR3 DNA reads TGCGCCAGCAGTCAATACAAGAATCAGCCCCAGCATTTT.